This TCR beta chain originates from a study of cytomegalovirus exposure and HLA in healthy donors. Overall study: A prior analysis found some 110 million unique TCR beta sequences from around 200 million T cells.

CDR3 size: 14 residues. Germline V lookup: CDR1 MGHDK, CDR2 SYGVNS. After removal of 6 bases from V and 7 bases from J, the junction contained 8 bases not matched to a gene. 60 Vbeta and 13 Jbeta primers were used in PCR. Profiling relied on immunoSEQ multiplex PCR, and the TCRdb table lists in-frame clones only, not all of them. Its clone listing holds tens of thousands of clones. The receptor was isolated from a man aged 30 to 45 in good health and CMV-seropositive. The sample consisted of PBMCs. This sequence joins TRBV25-1 and TRBJ1-3; TRBD1 agrees at 8 bases. The DNA for the CDR3 is TGTGCCAGCAGGCACACCGGGACAGGCAACACCATATATTTT. Its translation: CASRHTGTGNTIYF.